A selection of T cell receptor beta chains follows, all from one sample in a study of Ad26.COV2.S vaccination and SARS-CoV-2 variants. The repertoire was sequenced with immunoSEQ multiplex PCR; TCRdb's copy has only in-frame clones and lacks some. The data hold over 400,000 clones, with about 90% observed a single time. Sequencing was performed on peripheral blood, taken in a trial of Ad26.COV2.S vaccine versus placebo. Source of these receptors: a person between 18 and 65 years old who received the Ad26.COV2.S COVID-19 vaccine or a placebo. The CDR3 runs from the conserved cysteine through the conserved F or W. D genes are given only for firm matches. Size values are once, few and many counts, or a class for expanded clones, and some rows have none.

TRBJ1-1 . TRBD1 TRBV6-2/TRBV6-3 CASSPWTGGTEAFF TGTGCCAGCAGCCCCTGGACAGGGGGCACTGAAGCTTTCTTT
TRBJ2-7 . TRBD2 TRBV14 CASSQAGLAGFLGQYF TGTGCCAGCAGCCAAGCGGGACTAGCGGGGTTTCTCGGGCAGTACTTC
TRBJ2-3 . TRBD2 TRBV2 CASREAGGPTDTQYF TGTGCCAGCAGAGAAGCGGGGGGGCCCACAGATACGCAGTATTTT
TRBJ2-3 once TRBD2 TRBV10-2 CASRASGGGTDTQYF TGCGCCAGCAGGGCTAGCGGGGGGGGCACAGATACGCAGTATTTT
TRBJ1-4 . TRBD1 TRBV18 CASSPDRGHGEKLFF TGTGCCAGCTCACCCGACAGGGGGCACGGTGAAAAACTGTTTTTT
TRBJ2-7 . . TRBV21-1 CASTMRGTEQYF TGTGCCAGCACCATGCGGGGAACTGAGCAGTACTTC
TRBJ2-2 . TRBD1 TRBV24-1 CATSEAGTGAGELFF TGTGCCACCAGTGAGGCCGGGACAGGGGCCGGGGAGCTGTTTTTT
TRBJ2-5 . . TRBV27 CASSDLGVGKTQYF TGTGCCAGCAGTGACTTGGGGGTGGGAAAGACCCAGTACTTC
TRBJ2-3 . . TRBV24-1 CATSDGSRVDTQYF TGTGCCACCAGTGATGGGAGTAGAGTAGATACGCAGTATTTT
TRBJ1-5 . . TRBV6-6 CASARNQPQHF TGTGCCAGCGCTAGAAATCAGCCCCAGCATTTT
TRBJ2-3 . . TRBV5-1 CASSLVGTNTDTQYF TGCGCCAGCAGCTTGGTAGGCACAAACACAGATACGCAGTATTTT
TRBJ1-2 . . TRBV12-1 CASSFHRQEDYGYTF TGTGCCAGCAGCTTTCATCGCCAGGAAGACTATGGCTACACCTTC
TRBJ1-4 . . TRBV7-9 CAIDSGGSEKLFF TGTGCCATCGATTCCGGGGGGAGCGAAAAACTGTTTTTT
TRBJ1-5 once TRBD1 TRBV4-1 CASSQGTGAFLPQHF TGCGCCAGCAGCCAGGGGACAGGGGCCTTCCTGCCCCAGCATTTT
TRBJ1-6 . . TRBV28 CASSLYRSFNSPLHF TGTGCCAGCAGTTTATACCGGAGTTTTAATTCACCCCTCCACTTT
TRBJ2-3 once . TRBV5-8 CASSLIAGNTDTQYF TGTGCCAGCAGCTTGATCGCGGGGAACACAGATACGCAGTATTTT
TRBJ2-3 . . TRBV19 CASRRTGFGGTDTQYF TGTGCCAGTAGACGAACAGGGTTCGGCGGCACAGATACGCAGTATTTT
TRBJ1-4 . TRBD1 TRBV15 CATSSEGQGDF TGTGCCACCAGCAGTGAGGGACAGGGAGATTTT
TRBJ1-6 . . TRBV12-5 CASGLEGRASPLHF TGTGCTAGTGGTTTGGAAGGTCGCGCTTCACCCCTCCACTTT
TRBJ2-2 . . TRBV11-2 CASSQFSSMNTGELFF TGTGCCAGCAGCCAGTTCAGCTCAATGAACACCGGGGAGCTGTTTTTT
TRBJ2-7 . TRBD2 TRBV5-4 CASSLVYSLAGRQFGEQYF TGTGCCAGCAGCTTGGTTTATTCGCTAGCGGGGCGCCAGTTTGGCGAGCAGTACTTC
TRBJ1-2 . TRBD1 TRBV7-9 CASSAGQLYGYTF TGTGCCAGCAGCGCGGGACAGCTCTATGGCTACACCTTC
TRBJ2-7 . . TRBV28 CASSFGYEQYF TGTGCCAGCAGTTTCGGATACGAGCAGTACTTC
TRBJ2-7 once . TRBV7-8 CATRGGHSYEQYF TGTGCCACCAGGGGCGGGCACTCCTACGAGCAGTACTTC
TRBJ2-7 . . TRBV6-5 CASSYSEGAYEQYF TGTGCCAGCAGTTACTCCGAGGGCGCCTACGAGCAGTACTTC
TRBJ2-3 . TRBD2 TRBV10-1 CASSEIGLATSTDTQYF TGCGCCAGCAGTGAGATTGGACTAGCGACTAGCACAGATACGCAGTATTTT
TRBJ1-1 . . TRBV25-1 CASSEYGRYTEAFF TGTGCCAGCAGTGAATATGGGAGGTACACTGAAGCTTTCTTT
TRBJ1-2 . . TRBV7-6 CASSLGPTPGDNYGYTF TGTGCCAGCAGCTTAGGCCCAACTCCAGGTGACAACTATGGCTACACCTTC
TRBJ1-6 . . TRBV6-2/TRBV6-3 CASSYPGGVNSPLHF TGTGCCAGCAGTTACCCAGGAGGGGTTAATTCACCCCTCCACTTT
TRBJ1-6 . . TRBV6-6 CASGSQGVGLSPLHF TGTGCCAGCGGTTCCCAGGGTGTAGGATTGTCACCCCTCCACTTT
TRBJ1-1 . . TRBV19 CASSRLNTEAFF TGTGCCAGTAGTCGGCTGAACACTGAAGCTTTCTTT
TRBJ2-1 . TRBD2 TRBV6-2/TRBV6-3 CASSYVGTRVIYEQFF TGTGCCAGCAGTTACGTAGGGACTAGAGTCATCTATGAGCAGTTCTTC
TRBJ1-3 . . TRBV3-1/TRBV3-2 CASNQDRPSSGNTIYF TGTGCCAGCAACCAAGATAGACCTTCCTCTGGAAACACCATATATTTT
TRBJ1-4 few . TRBV5-4 CASSLSGSVNEKLFF TGTGCCAGCAGCTTGTCCGGGTCAGTTAATGAAAAACTGTTTTTT
TRBJ2-7 . . TRBV18 CASSPGRRAYEQYF TGTGCCAGCTCACCTGGGCGGAGGGCCTACGAGCAGTACTTC
TRBJ2-7 . . TRBV6-5 CASSYGGASYEQYF TGTGCCAGCAGTTACGGGGGGGCTAGTTACGAGCAGTACTTC
TRBJ1-3 . . TRBV2 CASSETVGGNTIYF TGTGCCAGCAGTGAAACGGTAGGCGGAAACACCATATATTTT
TRBJ2-3 . . TRBV4-3 CASSQDPGAGTDTQYF TGCGCCAGCAGCCAAGATCCGGGGGCCGGCACAGATACGCAGTATTTT
TRBJ1-4 . . TRBV29-1 CSVQPTPEKLFF TGCAGCGTTCAACCGACCCCCGAAAAACTGTTTTTT
TRBJ1-4 . . TRBV13 CASSYGRLPTNEKLFF TGTGCCAGCAGCTATGGTAGATTGCCCACTAATGAAAAACTGTTTTTT
TRBJ2-2 . . TRBV7-6 CASSLSTGELFF TGTGCCAGCAGCTTATCCACCGGGGAGCTGTTTTTT
TRBJ2-5 . . TRBV12-3/TRBV12-4 CASSPRVGTQYF TGTGCCAGCAGTCCCCGAGTGGGGACCCAGTACTTC
TRBJ2-7 few . TRBV7-2 CASSFWANEQYF TGTGCCAGCAGCTTTTGGGCTAACGAGCAGTACTTC
TRBJ2-6 . . TRBV11-3 CASSAGANVLTF TGTGCCAGCAGCGCCGGGGCCAACGTCCTGACTTTC
TRBJ2-2 . . TRBV7-2 CASSLKMATQTGELFF TGTGCCAGCAGCTTAAAAATGGCGACTCAAACCGGGGAGCTGTTTTTT
TRBJ2-2 . TRBD2 TRBV30 CAWSTGGRTGELFF TGTGCCTGGAGTACGGGGGGGAGAACCGGGGAGCTGTTTTTT
TRBJ1-1 . . TRBV10-2 CASSDMGPNTEAFF TGCGCCAGCAGTGATATGGGTCCAAACACTGAAGCTTTCTTT
TRBJ2-7 . . TRBV11-2 CASSLVHKPAYEQYF TGTGCCAGCAGCTTAGTCCACAAGCCCGCCTACGAGCAGTACTTC
TRBJ2-2 . TRBD2 TRBV9 CASSVAVAGGRTGELFF TGTGCCAGCAGCGTAGCGGTAGCGGGGGGCAGGACCGGGGAGCTGTTTTTT